The clone carrying this T cell receptor beta chain occurred a few times. The data are from a study of T-cell reconstitution after alpha-beta-depleted transplantation in children. The library targeted TCRbeta and was prepared with unique molecular identifiers. TCRdb analysed the PCR reads with MiXCR anew, one entry per CDR3 protein. The data show some 280,000 distinct CDR3 sequences, approximately 9.6% seen once. V lost 1 base to trimming and J lost 4 bases; unmatched junction nucleotides: 6. Germline lookup yields CDR1 MNHEY and CDR2 SVGAGI. The CDR3 sequence is 16 residues long. Sequenced material: PBMCs from the stem cell graft donor, taken from the stem cell graft. The sequence came from a human donor who donated a stem cell graft to a child with SCID. The V call is TRBV6-5, the J call TRBJ1-4, with 7 bases matching TRBD1. In DNA, the CDR3 is TGTGCCAGCAGTTACTATCCAGGACAGGTTAATGAAAAACTGTTTTTT. Translation gives CASSYYPGQVNEKLFF.